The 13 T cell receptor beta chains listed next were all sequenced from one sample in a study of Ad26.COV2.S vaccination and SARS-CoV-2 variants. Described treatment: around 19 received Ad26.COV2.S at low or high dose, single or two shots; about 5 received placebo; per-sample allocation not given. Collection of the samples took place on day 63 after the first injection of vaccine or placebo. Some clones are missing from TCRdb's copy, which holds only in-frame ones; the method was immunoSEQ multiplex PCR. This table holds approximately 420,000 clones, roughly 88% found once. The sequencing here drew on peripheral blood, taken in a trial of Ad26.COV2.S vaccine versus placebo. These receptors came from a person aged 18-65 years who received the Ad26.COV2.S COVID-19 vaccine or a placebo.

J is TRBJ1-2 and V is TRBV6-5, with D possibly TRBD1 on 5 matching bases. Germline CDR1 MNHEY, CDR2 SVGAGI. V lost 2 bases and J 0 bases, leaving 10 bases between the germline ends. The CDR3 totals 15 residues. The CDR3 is CASSYGGGANYGYTF. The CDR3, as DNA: TGTGCCAGCAGTTACGGTGGGGGGGCTAACTATGGCTACACCTTC.

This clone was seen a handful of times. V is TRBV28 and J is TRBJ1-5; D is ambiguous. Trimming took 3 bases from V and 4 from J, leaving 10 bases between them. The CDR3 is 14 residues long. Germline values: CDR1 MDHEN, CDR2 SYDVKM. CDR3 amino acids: CASSFPNWNQPQHF. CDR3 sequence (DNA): TGTGCCAGCAGTTTTCCCAATTGGAATCAGCCCCAGCATTTT.

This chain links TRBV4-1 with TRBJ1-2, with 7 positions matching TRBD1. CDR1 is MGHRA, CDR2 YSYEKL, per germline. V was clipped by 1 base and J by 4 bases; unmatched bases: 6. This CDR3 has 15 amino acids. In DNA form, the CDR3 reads TGCGCCAGCAGCCAAGGGTGGCCAGGGGGCTATGGCTACACCTTC. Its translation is CASSQGWPGGYGYTF.

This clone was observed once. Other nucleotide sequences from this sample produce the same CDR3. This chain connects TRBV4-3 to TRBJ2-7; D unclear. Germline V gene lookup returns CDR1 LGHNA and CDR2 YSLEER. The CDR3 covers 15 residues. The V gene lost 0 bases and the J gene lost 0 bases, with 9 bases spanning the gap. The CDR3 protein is CASSQDRATSYEQYF. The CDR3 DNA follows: TGCGCCAGCAGCCAAGATAGGGCTACCTCCTACGAGCAGTACTTC.

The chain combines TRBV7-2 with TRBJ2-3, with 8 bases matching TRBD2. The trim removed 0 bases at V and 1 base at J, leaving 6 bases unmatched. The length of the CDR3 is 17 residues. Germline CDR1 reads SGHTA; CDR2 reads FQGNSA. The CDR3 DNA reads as TGTGCCAGCAGCTTAGCGGCGGGGGGCGGCGGCACAGATACGCAGTATTTT. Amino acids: CASSLAAGGGGTDTQYF.

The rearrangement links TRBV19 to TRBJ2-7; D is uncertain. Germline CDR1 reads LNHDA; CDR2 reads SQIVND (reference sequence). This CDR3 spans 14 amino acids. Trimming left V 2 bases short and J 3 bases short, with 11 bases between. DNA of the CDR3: TGTGCCAGTAGTATAAAAGGCCTTGGCTACGAGCAGTACTTC. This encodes CASSIKGLGYEQYF.

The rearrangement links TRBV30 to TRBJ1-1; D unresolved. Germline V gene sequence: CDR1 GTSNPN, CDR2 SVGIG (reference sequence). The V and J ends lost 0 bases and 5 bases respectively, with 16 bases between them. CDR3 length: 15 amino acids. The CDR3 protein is CAWSVGTVTMTEAFF. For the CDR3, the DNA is TGTGCCTGGAGTGTGGGTACTGTCACCATGACTGAAGCTTTCTTT. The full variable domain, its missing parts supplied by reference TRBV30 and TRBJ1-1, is SQTIHQWPATLVQPVGSPLSLECTVEGTSNPNLYWYRQAAGRGLQLLFYSVGIGQISSEVPQNLSASRPQDRQFILSSKKLLLSDSGFYLCAWSVGTVTMTEAFFGQGTRLTVV.

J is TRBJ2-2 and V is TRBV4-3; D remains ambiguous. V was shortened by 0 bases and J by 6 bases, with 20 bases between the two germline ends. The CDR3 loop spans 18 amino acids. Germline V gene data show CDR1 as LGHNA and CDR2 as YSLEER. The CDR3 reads CASSQDLIFSGWAGELFF. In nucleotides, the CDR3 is TGCGCCAGCAGCCAAGATCTAATATTTTCGGGTTGGGCCGGGGAGCTGTTTTTT.

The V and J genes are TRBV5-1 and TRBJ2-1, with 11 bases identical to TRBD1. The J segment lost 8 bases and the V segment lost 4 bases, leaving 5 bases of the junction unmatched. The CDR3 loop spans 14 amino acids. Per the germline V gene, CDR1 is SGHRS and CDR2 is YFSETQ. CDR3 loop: CASSPGQGVDEQFF. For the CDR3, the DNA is TGCGCCAGCAGCCCGGGACAGGGGGTCGATGAGCAGTTCTTC.

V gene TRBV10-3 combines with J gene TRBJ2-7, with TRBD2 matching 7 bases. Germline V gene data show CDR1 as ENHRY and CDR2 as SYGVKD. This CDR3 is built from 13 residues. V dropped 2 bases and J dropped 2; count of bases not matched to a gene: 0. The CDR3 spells CAISEAGAYEQYF. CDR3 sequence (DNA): TGTGCCATCAGTGAGGCGGGGGCCTACGAGCAGTACTTC.

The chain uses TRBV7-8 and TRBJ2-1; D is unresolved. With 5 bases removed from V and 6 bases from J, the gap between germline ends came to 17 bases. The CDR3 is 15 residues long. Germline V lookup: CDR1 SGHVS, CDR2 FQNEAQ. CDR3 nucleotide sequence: TGTGCCAGCAGCAAAGGTGTATCGCTGGGCAATGAGCAGTTCTTC. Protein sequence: CASSKGVSLGNEQFF.

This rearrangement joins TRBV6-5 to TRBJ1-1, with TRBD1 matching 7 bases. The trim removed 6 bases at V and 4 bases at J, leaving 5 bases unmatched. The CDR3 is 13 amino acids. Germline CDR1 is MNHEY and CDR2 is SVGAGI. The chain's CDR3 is CASSNDRVTEAFF. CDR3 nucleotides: TGTGCCAGCAGCAACGACAGGGTCACTGAAGCTTTCTTT.

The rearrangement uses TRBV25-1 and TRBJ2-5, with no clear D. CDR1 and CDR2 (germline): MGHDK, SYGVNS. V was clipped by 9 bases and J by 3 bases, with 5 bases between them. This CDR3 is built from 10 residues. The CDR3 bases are TGTGCCAGTGGAGAAGAGACCCAGTACTTC. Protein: CASGEETQYF.